These 14 T cell receptor beta chains were sequenced from one sample in a study of OX40 agonist ivuxolimab in advanced cancers. Data came from immunoSEQ multiplex PCR; TCRdb stores just in-frame clones and leaves some out. The sample consists of about 27,000 clones, around 81% of them appearing once. The starting material was CD4+ or CD8+ T cells sorted from blood, obtained in a trial of the OX40 agonist ivuxolimab. These receptors originate from an adult with an advanced solid tumor such as melanoma, head and neck, liver or kidney cancer.

V is TRBV7-6 and J is TRBJ1-1; 8 positions match TRBD1. Germline V gives CDR1 SGHVS, CDR2 FNYEAQ. V was pared by 5 bases and J by 4 bases, with 3 bases of the junction left unmatched. The CDR3 is 13 residues long. CDR3 in DNA: TGTGCCAGCAGCAGGACAGGGCCCACTGAAGCTTTCTTT. This sequence encodes CASSRTGPTEAFF.

This chain joins TRBV5-1 and TRBJ2-1; D may be TRBD2 (6 bases). This CDR3 has 18 amino acids. CDR1 and CDR2 (germline): SGHRS, YFSETQ. V gave up 4 bases and J gave up 9 bases, with 29 bases separating them. In nucleotides, the CDR3 is TGCGCCAGCAGCGTCCAAAGCTCACTAGCCATGGGAGAGGGTGAGCAGTTCTTC. This sequence encodes CASSVQSSLAMGEGEQFF.

The CDR3 DNA reads TGTGCCAGCAGTGAGTGGGGCAGGGGAACCGATGAGCAGTTCTTC. This translates into CASSEWGRGTDEQFF. The genes are TRBV2 and TRBJ2-1, with a possible D match to TRBD1 (6 bases). Per the germline V gene, CDR1 is SNHLY and CDR2 is FYNNEI. V lost 3 bases, J lost 8 bases, and 17 bases lay in between. The CDR3 loop spans 15 amino acids. Full variable domain (remainder filled in from reference TRBV2 and TRBJ2-1): EPEVTQTPSHQVTQMGQEVILRCVPISNHLYFYWYRQILGQKVEFLVSFYNNEISEKSEIFDDQFSVERPDGSNFTLKIRSTKLEDSAMYFCASSEWGRGTDEQFFGPGTRLTVL.

The chain uses TRBV28 and TRBJ2-1; 10 bases line up with TRBD2. This CDR3 comprises 15 residues. J lost 3 bases, V lost 7 bases, and 6 bases had no gene match. The germline gives CDR1 MDHEN, CDR2 SYDVKM. CDR3 sequence (DNA): TGTGCCAGCAACACACTAGCGGGGATCTACAATGAGCAGTTCTTC. Translating it yields CASNTLAGIYNEQFF.

This chain connects TRBV6-5 to TRBJ1-1, with 10 positions matching TRBD1. The CDR3 spans 14 residues. Trimming took 2 bases from V and 4 from J; bases not matched to a gene: 1. From germline, CDR1 is MNHEY and CDR2 SVGAGI. This CDR3 reads CASSYGTGATEAFF. The CDR3 DNA reads TGTGCCAGCAGTTACGGGACAGGGGCCACTGAAGCTTTCTTT.

The chain has TRBV4-1 and TRBJ2-7; 9 bases match TRBD1. CDR3 length: 15 residues. CDR1 and CDR2 (germline): MGHRA, YSYEKL. V lost 4 bases and J lost 3; bases outside the gene matches: 7. The chain's CDR3 is CASSPRTGALYEQYF. The CDR3 coding sequence is TGCGCCAGCAGCCCGCGGACAGGGGCCCTCTACGAGCAGTACTTC.

The chain employs TRBV6-5 and TRBJ1-2, with 8 bases that match TRBD1. Trimming cost V 6 bases and J 4 bases; bases outside gene matches: 4. CDR3 length: 13 residues. Germline CDR1 is MNHEY and CDR2 is SVGAGI. The CDR3, as DNA: TGTGCCAGCAGACCCGGACAGGGCTATGGCTACACCTTC. This encodes CASRPGQGYGYTF.

This chain joins TRBV27 and TRBJ1-5, with unresolved D. This CDR3 region has 14 residues. Per the germline V gene, CDR1 is MNHEY and CDR2 is SMNVEV (reference sequence). Trimming took off 7 bases at V and 2 bases at J, with 12 bases between the two ends. The CDR3 reads CASTSGYGNQPQHF. For the CDR3, the DNA is TGTGCCAGCACTTCCGGGTACGGCAATCAGCCCCAGCATTTT.

This clone has more than one count but fewer than ten. As DNA, the CDR3 is TGTGCCAGCAGAAGGGACAGTAGCACAGATACGCAGTATTTT. As protein: CASRRDSSTDTQYF. This sequence joins TRBV7-9 and TRBJ2-3; TRBD1 agrees at 7 bases. The germline V gene encodes CDR1 SEHNR and CDR2 FQNEAQ (reference sequence). The CDR3 is 14 residues long. J gave up 0 bases and V 6 bases, and 3 bases lay outside the gene matches.

V gene TRBV30 combines with J gene TRBJ1-3, with D uncertain. Per germline, CDR1 GTSNPN and CDR2 SVGIG (reference sequence). Trimming removed 2 bases at V and 3 bases at J, with 20 bases between. This CDR3 comprises 17 residues. CDR3 residues: CAWSPSYPPLNGNTIYF. The CDR3 nucleotides read TGTGCCTGGAGTCCATCCTACCCTCCCCTGAATGGAAACACCATATATTTT.

V gene TRBV9 combines with J gene TRBJ2-7; 11 nucleotides match TRBD1. Germline CDR1 is SGDLS and CDR2 is YYNGEE. V gave up 0 bases and J gave up 3 bases; unmatched junction bases: 2. CDR3 size: 15 residues. CDR3 sequence reads: CASSVEGQGGYEQYF. CDR3 nucleotide sequence: TGTGCCAGCAGCGTAGAGGGACAGGGGGGCTACGAGCAGTACTTC.

The chain is built from TRBV9 and TRBJ2-3; TRBD2 matches 10 bases. The trim removed 6 bases at V and 1 base at J, leaving 5 bases unmatched. The CDR3 spans 15 residues. CDR1 is SGDLS and CDR2 is YYNGEE in the germline V gene. The CDR3 spells CASTDSGGRTDTQYF. CDR3 DNA: TGTGCCAGCACCGATAGCGGGGGGCGCACAGATACGCAGTATTTT.

This sequence joins TRBV27 and TRBJ1-5, with D perhaps matching TRBD1 (5 bases). This CDR3 is 15 amino acids long. V gave up 1 base and J gave up 1 base, with 8 bases separating them. Germline lookup yields CDR1 MNHEY and CDR2 SMNVEV (reference sequence). For the CDR3, the DNA is TGTGCCAGCAGTTTATTGTGGGACAGCAATCAGCCCCAGCATTTT. Its protein is CASSLLWDSNQPQHF.

This clone has a handful of counts. V and J are TRBV2 and TRBJ2-7; D possibly corresponds to TRBD2 (5 bases). V dropped 6 bases and J dropped 2 bases, with 17 bases sitting between them. CDR1 is SNHLY, CDR2 FYNNEI, per germline. The CDR3 extends over 15 amino acids. The CDR3 sequence is CASRGDRQDPYEQYF. Written as DNA, the CDR3 is TGTGCCAGCAGGGGAGATCGGCAGGACCCCTACGAGCAGTACTTC.